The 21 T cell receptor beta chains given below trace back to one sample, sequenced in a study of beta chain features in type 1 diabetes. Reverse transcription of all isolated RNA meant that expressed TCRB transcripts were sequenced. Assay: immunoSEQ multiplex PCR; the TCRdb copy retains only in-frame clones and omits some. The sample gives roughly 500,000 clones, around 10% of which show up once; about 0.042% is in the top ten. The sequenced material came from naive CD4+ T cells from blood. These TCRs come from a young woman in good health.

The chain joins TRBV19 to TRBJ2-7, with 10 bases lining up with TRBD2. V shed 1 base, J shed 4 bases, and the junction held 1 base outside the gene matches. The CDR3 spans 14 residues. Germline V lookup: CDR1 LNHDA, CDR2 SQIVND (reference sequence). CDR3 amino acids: CASSIASGSYEQYF. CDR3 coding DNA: TGTGCCAGTAGTATAGCTAGCGGGAGTTACGAGCAGTACTTC.

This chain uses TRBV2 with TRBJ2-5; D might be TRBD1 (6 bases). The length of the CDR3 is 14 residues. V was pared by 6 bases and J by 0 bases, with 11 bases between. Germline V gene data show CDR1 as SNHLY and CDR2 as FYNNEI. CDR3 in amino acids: CASSSQGYQETQYF. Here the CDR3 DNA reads TGTGCCAGCAGCTCACAGGGTTACCAAGAGACCCAGTACTTC. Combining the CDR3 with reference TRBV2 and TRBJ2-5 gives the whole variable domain EPEVTQTPSHQVTQMGQEVILRCVPISNHLYFYWYRQILGQKVEFLVSFYNNEISEKSEIFDDQFSVERPDGSNFTLKIRSTKLEDSAMYFCASSSQGYQETQYFGPGTRLLVL.

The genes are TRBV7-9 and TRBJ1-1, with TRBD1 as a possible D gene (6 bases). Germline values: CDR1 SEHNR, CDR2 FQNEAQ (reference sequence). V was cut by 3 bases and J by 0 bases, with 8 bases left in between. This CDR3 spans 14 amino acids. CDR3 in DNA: TGTGCCAGCAGCTTTGGACAGATGAACACTGAAGCTTTCTTT. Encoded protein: CASSFGQMNTEAFF.

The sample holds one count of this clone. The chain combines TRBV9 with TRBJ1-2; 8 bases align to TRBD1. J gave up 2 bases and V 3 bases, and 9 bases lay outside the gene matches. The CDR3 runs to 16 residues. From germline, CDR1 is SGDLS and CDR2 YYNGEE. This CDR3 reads CASSATGTGWNYGYTF. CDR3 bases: TGTGCCAGCAGCGCTACCGGGACAGGCTGGAACTATGGCTACACCTTC. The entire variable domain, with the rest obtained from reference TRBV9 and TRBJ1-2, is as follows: DSGVTQTPKHLITATGQRVTLRCSPRSGDLSVYWYQQSLDQGLQFLIQYYNGEERAKGNILERFSAQQFPDLHSELNLSSLELGDSALYFCASSATGTGWNYGYTFGSGTRLTVV.

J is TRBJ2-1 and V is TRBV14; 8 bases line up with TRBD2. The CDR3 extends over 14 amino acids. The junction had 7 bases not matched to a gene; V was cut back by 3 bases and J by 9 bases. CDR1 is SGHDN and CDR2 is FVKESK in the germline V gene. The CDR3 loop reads CASSHPGGAAEQFF. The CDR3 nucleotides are TGTGCCAGCAGCCATCCCGGGGGGGCCGCTGAGCAGTTCTTC.

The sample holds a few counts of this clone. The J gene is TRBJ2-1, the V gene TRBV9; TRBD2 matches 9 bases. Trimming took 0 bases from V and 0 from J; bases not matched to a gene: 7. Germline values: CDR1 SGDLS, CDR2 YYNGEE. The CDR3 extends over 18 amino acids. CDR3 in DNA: TGTGCCAGCAGCGTAGACTTGAGCGGGAGGATCTCCTACAATGAGCAGTTCTTC. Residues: CASSVDLSGRISYNEQFF.

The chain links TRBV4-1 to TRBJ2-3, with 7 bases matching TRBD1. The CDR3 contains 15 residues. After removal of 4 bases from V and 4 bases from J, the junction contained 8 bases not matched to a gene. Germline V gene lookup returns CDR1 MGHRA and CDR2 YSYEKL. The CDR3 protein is CASSLQGRSADTQYF. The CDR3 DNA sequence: TGCGCCAGCAGCCTACAGGGGCGAAGCGCAGATACGCAGTATTTT.

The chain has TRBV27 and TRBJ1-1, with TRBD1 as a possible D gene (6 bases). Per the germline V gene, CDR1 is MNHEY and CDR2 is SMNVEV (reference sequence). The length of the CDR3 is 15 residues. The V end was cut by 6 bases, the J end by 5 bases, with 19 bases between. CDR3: CASRIQGGALTEAFF. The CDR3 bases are TGTGCCAGCAGAATACAGGGTGGGGCGTTAACTGAAGCTTTCTTT.

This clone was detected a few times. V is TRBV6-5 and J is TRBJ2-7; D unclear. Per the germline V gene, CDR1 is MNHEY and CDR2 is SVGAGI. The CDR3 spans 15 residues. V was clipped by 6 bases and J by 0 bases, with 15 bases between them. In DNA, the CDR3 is TGTGCCAGCAGCCTACCACGATTAAGCTCCTACGAGCAGTACGTC. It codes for CASSLPRLSSYEQYV.

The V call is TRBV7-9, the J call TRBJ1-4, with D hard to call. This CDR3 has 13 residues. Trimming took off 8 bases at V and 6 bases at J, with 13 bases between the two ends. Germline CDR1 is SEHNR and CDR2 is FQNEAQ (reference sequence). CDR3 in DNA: TGTGCCAGCGCGGGAGATGGAGATGAAAAACTGTTTTTT. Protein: CASAGDGDEKLFF.

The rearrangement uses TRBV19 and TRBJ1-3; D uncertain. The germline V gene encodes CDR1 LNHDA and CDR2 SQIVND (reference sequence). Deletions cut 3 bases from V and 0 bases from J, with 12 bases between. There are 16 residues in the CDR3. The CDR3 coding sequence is TGTGCCAGTAGTATGGAGGAGGGTCTCTCTGGAAACACCATATATTTT. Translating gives CASSMEEGLSGNTIYF.

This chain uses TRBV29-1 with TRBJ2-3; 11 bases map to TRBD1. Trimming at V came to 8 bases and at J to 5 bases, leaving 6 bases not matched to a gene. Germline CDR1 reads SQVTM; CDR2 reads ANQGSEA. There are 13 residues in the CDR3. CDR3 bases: TGCAGCATAGGACAGGGGGCCGGAGATACGCAGTATTTT. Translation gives CSIGQGAGDTQYF.

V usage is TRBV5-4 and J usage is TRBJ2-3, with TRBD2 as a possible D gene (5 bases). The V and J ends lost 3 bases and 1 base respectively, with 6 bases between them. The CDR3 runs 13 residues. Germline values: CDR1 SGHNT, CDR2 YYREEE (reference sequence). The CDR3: CASSSGGTDTQYF. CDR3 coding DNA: TGTGCCAGCAGCTCCGGGGGCACAGATACGCAGTATTTT. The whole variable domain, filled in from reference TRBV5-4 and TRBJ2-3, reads ETGVTQSPTHLIKTRGQQVTLRCSSQSGHNTVSWYQQALGQGPQFIFQYYREEENGRGNFPPRFSGLQFPNYSSELNVNALELDDSALYLCASSSGGTDTQYFGPGTRLTVL.

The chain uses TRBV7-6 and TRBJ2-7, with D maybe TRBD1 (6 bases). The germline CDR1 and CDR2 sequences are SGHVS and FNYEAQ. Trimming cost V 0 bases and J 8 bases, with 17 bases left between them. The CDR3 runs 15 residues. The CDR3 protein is CASSLADGQNLKQYF. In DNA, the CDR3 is TGTGCCAGCAGCTTAGCCGACGGACAGAACCTTAAGCAGTACTTC.

The CDR3 sequence is CASSLWRGEQYV. DNA for the CDR3: TGTGCCAGCAGCTTGTGGCGCGGCGAGCAGTACGTC. The V call is TRBV5-4, the J call TRBJ2-7; no firm D call. V lost 1 base and J lost 6, with 8 bases in between. This CDR3 spans 12 amino acids. The germline V gene has CDR1 SGHNT and CDR2 YYREEE (reference sequence).

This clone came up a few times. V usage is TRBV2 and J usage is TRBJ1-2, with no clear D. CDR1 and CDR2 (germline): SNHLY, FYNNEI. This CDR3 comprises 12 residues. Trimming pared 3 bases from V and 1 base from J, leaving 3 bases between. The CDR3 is CASSDSNYGYTF. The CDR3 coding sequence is TGTGCCAGCAGTGACAGTAACTATGGCTACACCTTC.

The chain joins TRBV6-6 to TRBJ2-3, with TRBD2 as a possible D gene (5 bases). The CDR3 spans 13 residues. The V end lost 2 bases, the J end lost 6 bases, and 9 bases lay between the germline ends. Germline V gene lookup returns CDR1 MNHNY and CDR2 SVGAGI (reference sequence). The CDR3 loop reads CASSYARRDTQYF. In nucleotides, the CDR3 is TGTGCCAGCAGTTACGCCAGGAGGGATACGCAGTATTTT.

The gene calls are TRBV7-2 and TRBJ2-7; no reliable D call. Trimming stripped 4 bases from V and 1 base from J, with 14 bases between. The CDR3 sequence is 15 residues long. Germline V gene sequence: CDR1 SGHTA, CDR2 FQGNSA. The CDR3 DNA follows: TGTGCCAGCAGCTATAGGGTCCACGGATCCTACGAGCAGTACTTC. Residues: CASSYRVHGSYEQYF.

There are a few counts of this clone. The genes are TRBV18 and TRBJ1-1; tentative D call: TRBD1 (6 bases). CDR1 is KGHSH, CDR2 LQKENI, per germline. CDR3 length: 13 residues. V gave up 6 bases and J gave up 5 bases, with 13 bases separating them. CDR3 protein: CASSNSGATEAFF. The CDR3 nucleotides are TGTGCCAGCTCGAACTCAGGGGCGACTGAAGCTTTCTTT.

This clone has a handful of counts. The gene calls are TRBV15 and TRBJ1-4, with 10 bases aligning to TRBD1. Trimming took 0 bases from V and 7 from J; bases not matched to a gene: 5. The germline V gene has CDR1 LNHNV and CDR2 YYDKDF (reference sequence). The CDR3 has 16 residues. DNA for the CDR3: TGTGCCACCAGCAGAGAGACAGGGGGCTTTGTTGAAAAACTGTTTTTT. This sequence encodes CATSRETGGFVEKLFF.

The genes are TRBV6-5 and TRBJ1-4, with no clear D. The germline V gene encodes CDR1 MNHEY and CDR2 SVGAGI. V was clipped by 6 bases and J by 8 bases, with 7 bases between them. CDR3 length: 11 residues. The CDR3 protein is CASRRAEKLFF. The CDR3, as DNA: TGTGCCAGCAGAAGGGCGGAAAAACTGTTTTTT.